A selection of T cell receptor beta chains follows, all from one sample in a study of a mutant IDH1 vaccine in newly diagnosed glioma. Here immunoSEQ multiplex PCR was the method, and the copy in TCRdb shows in-frame clones only, minus some. This table has approximately 60,000 clones, roughly 80% appearing once. No antigen is known for these receptors. The sequenced sample was PBMCs, obtained from a glioma patient whose treatment included an IDH1 peptide vaccine. These receptors all stem from a woman between 18 and 29 years old with glioma. Some clones in this sample may be carry-over from other donors' samples. Each CDR3 is given with its conserved first and last residue. Each record gives: D gene, V gene, clone size, J gene, CDR3 protein, CDR3 DNA. The D gene is left open where the match is weak. Rows give clone size only sometimes, using once, few, many, or a class for an expanded clone.

d_gene: TRBD1; v_gene: TRBV5-4; abundance: NA; j_gene: TRBJ1-2; CDR3aa: CASSSTGVGYTF; CDR3nt: TGTGCCAGCAGCTCAACAGGGGTTGGCTACACCTTC
d_gene: TRBD1; v_gene: TRBV7-2; abundance: NA; j_gene: TRBJ2-5; CDR3aa: CASSRTGTATETQYF; CDR3nt: TGTGCCAGCAGCCGAACCGGGACAGCTACAGAGACCCAGTACTTC
d_gene: TRBD2; v_gene: TRBV11-2; abundance: once; j_gene: TRBJ2-3; CDR3aa: CASSLGEGKVGTDTQYF; CDR3nt: TGTGCCAGCAGCTTAGGGGAGGGAAAGGTGGGCACAGATACGCAGTATTTT
d_gene: TRBD2; v_gene: TRBV10-1; abundance: NA; j_gene: TRBJ2-2; CDR3aa: CASSETSDTGELFF; CDR3nt: TGCGCCAGCAGTGAGACTAGCGACACCGGGGAGCTGTTTTTT
d_gene: TRBD1; v_gene: TRBV6-6; abundance: NA; j_gene: TRBJ1-4; CDR3aa: CASQQGFEKLFF; CDR3nt: TGTGCCAGCCAACAGGGGTTTGAAAAACTGTTTTTT
d_gene: TRBD1; v_gene: TRBV7-9; abundance: NA; j_gene: TRBJ2-7; CDR3aa: CASSLGDGGTGGDEQYF; CDR3nt: TGTGCCAGCAGCTTAGGGGACGGTGGGACAGGGGGCGACGAGCAGTACTTC
d_gene: TRBD1; v_gene: TRBV5-1; abundance: NA; j_gene: TRBJ1-3; CDR3aa: CASSLIGTGGWSGNTIYF; CDR3nt: TGCGCCAGCAGCTTGATCGGGACAGGGGGCTGGTCTGGAAACACCATATATTTT
d_gene: NA; v_gene: TRBV4-2; abundance: once; j_gene: TRBJ2-6; CDR3aa: CASSQEGPPTAGANVLTF; CDR3nt: TGTGCCAGCAGCCAAGAGGGGCCCCCTACGGCTGGGGCCAACGTCCTGACTTTC
d_gene: NA; v_gene: TRBV18; abundance: NA; j_gene: TRBJ2-5; CDR3aa: CASSPQGQGGETQYF; CDR3nt: TGTGCCAGCTCACCACAGGGGCAGGGTGGAGAGACCCAGTACTTC
d_gene: NA; v_gene: TRBV2; abundance: once; j_gene: TRBJ2-7; CDR3aa: CASTAGPEEQYF; CDR3nt: TGTGCCAGCACCGCGGGGCCGGAGGAGCAGTACTTC
d_gene: TRBD1; v_gene: TRBV6-5; abundance: NA; j_gene: TRBJ1-3; CDR3aa: CASSRAGTGGNTIYF; CDR3nt: TGTGCCAGCAGCCGTGCCGGGACAGGCGGAAACACCATATATTTT
d_gene: TRBD2; v_gene: TRBV29-1; abundance: NA; j_gene: TRBJ2-3; CDR3aa: CSVEIGRTSDILDTQYF; CDR3nt: TGCAGCGTTGAGATTGGGAGGACTAGCGACATCCTAGATACGCAGTATTTT
d_gene: NA; v_gene: TRBV9; abundance: NA; j_gene: TRBJ2-7; CDR3aa: CASSVEGKRWGLEQYF; CDR3nt: TGTGCCAGCAGCGTAGAGGGGAAGCGGTGGGGACTCGAGCAGTACTTC
d_gene: NA; v_gene: TRBV6-5; abundance: NA; j_gene: TRBJ2-7; CDR3aa: CASSYRPRTLHYEQYF; CDR3nt: TGTGCCAGCAGTTACAGGCCCCGAACACTTCACTACGAGCAGTACTTC